The 31 T cell receptor beta chains below were found in one sample sequenced in a study of shared clonotypes between healthy human individuals. Some clones are missing from TCRdb's copy, which holds only in-frame ones; the method was immunoSEQ multiplex PCR. The table has around 450,000 clones, roughly 77% seen once. The sequenced material came from PBMCs. The receptors were sampled from a woman aged 40 to 50 in good health. Some clones in this sample may be carry-over from other donors' samples.

The chain is built from TRBV7-2 and TRBJ2-3; TRBD2 is a possible D gene (5 bases). Trimming removed 4 bases at V and 2 bases at J, with 13 bases between. CDR1 is SGHTA and CDR2 is FQGNSA in the germline V gene. The CDR3 length is 15 residues. In DNA form, the CDR3 reads TGTGCCAGCAGCTCCAGAAGAGGGAACACAGATACGCAGTATTTT. This encodes CASSSRRGNTDTQYF.

The genes are TRBV13 and TRBJ1-1; no reliable D call. CDR3 length equals 13 residues. Trimming left V 3 bases short and J 5 bases short, with 10 bases between. Germline CDR1 reads PRHDT; CDR2 reads FYEKMQ (reference sequence). CDR3 nucleotides: TGTGCCAGCAGCTTCGGGGATAGGACTGAAGCTTTCTTT. As protein: CASSFGDRTEAFF. Using reference TRBV13 and TRBJ1-1 for the parts outside the CDR3, the full variable domain is AAGVIQSPRHLIKEKRETATLKCYPIPRHDTVYWYQQGPGQDPQFLISFYEKMQSDKGSIPDRFSAQQFSDYHSELNMSSLELGDSALYFCASSFGDRTEAFFGQGTRLTVV.

The chain uses TRBV19 and TRBJ2-2, with 12 bases identical to TRBD2. Trimming cost V 9 bases and J 6 bases; bases outside gene matches: 5. Germline CDR1 reads LNHDA; CDR2 reads SQIVND (reference sequence). The CDR3 has 14 amino acids. The CDR3 sequence: CASRTSGIPGELFF. The CDR3 nucleotides read TGTGCCAGCCGGACTAGCGGGATTCCCGGGGAGCTGTTTTTT.

V and J are TRBV4-1 and TRBJ1-5; D uncertain. Trimming removed 4 bases at V and 0 bases at J, with 10 bases between. The germline V gene has CDR1 MGHRA and CDR2 YSYEKL. This CDR3 comprises 15 residues. The DNA of the CDR3 is TGCGCCAGCAGCCCATGGGAGGTTAGCAATCAGCCCCAGCATTTT. Encoded protein: CASSPWEVSNQPQHF.

A few counts support this clone. This chain uses TRBV10-2 with TRBJ1-5; 8 positions match TRBD1. Trimming took 10 bases from V and 0 from J; bases not matched to a gene: 8. Germline V gene lookup returns CDR1 WSHSY and CDR2 SAAADI. The CDR3 extends over 15 amino acids. The CDR3 protein is CATLDRGPSNQPQHF. The CDR3 coding sequence is TGCGCCACCCTAGACAGGGGCCCTAGCAATCAGCCCCAGCATTTT.

The CDR3 protein is CASSDPSQDRSPYEQYF. The CDR3 DNA is TGTGCCAGCAGTGACCCTTCCCAGGACAGGTCCCCCTACGAGCAGTACTTC. The chain has TRBV6-1 and TRBJ2-7; TRBD1 matches at 7 bases. V trimming: 3 bases; J trimming: 2 bases; junction bases outside the gene matches: 13. The CDR3 length is 17 residues. Per the germline V gene, CDR1 is MNHNS and CDR2 is SASEGT.

V gene TRBV29-1 combines with J gene TRBJ2-3, with TRBD2 matching over 8 bases. CDR3 length: 13 amino acids. With V trimmed by 4 bases and J by 4 bases, 4 bases remained unmatched. Germline V lookup: CDR1 SQVTM, CDR2 ANQGSEA. CDR3 coding DNA: TGCAGCGTTGCCGGGAGGGCTTCAGATACGCAGTATTTT. Translation gives CSVAGRASDTQYF.

The chain has TRBV5-8 and TRBJ2-3; D may correspond to TRBD1 or TRBD2 (6 bases each). The CDR3 extends over 14 amino acids. Germline CDR1 SGHTS, CDR2 YDEGEE. The V and J ends lost 1 base and 6 bases respectively, with 12 bases between them. The CDR3 DNA is TGTGCCAGCAGCTTGAGGGGGGCTACGGATACGCAGTATTTT. Protein product: CASSLRGATDTQYF. Full variable domain (missing parts from reference TRBV5-8 and TRBJ2-3): EAGVTQSPTHLIKTRGQQATLRCSPISGHTSVYWYQQALGLGLQFLLWYDEGEERNRGNFPPRFSGRQFPNYSSELNVNALELEDSALYLCASSLRGATDTQYFGPGTRLTVL.

V gene TRBV9 combines with J gene TRBJ2-7; 11 bases map to TRBD2. Germline V gives CDR1 SGDLS, CDR2 YYNGEE. V lost 4 bases to trimming and J lost 0 bases; unmatched junction nucleotides: 3. CDR3 length: 15 residues. The CDR3 DNA is TGTGCCAGCAGCCCGGGACTAGCGGCCTCCTACGAGCAGTACTTC. It encodes CASSPGLAASYEQYF.

This chain joins TRBV15 and TRBJ2-6; no clear D. Trimming shortened V by 0 bases and J by 1 base, and 4 bases separated the two germline ends. CDR1 and CDR2 from the germline V gene are LNHNV and YYDKDF (reference sequence). The CDR3 contains 15 residues. This chain's CDR3 is CATSRDMSGANVLTF. In DNA form, the CDR3 reads TGTGCCACCAGCAGAGATATGTCTGGGGCCAACGTCCTGACTTTC. Variable domain in full (rest from reference TRBV15 and TRBJ2-6): DAMVIQNPRYQVTQFGKPVTLSCSQTLNHNVMYWYQQKSSQAPKLLFHYYDKDFNNEADTPDNFQSRRPNTSFCFLDIRSPGLGDTAMYLCATSRDMSGANVLTFGAGSRLTVL.

The chain links TRBV2 to TRBJ1-2, with TRBD1 matching 7 bases. Germline V lookup: CDR1 SNHLY, CDR2 FYNNEI. This CDR3 region has 12 residues. The junction had 6 bases not matched to a gene; V was cut back by 8 bases and J by 6 bases. The CDR3 loop reads CASQGQVDGYTF. The CDR3 nucleotides read TGTGCCAGCCAAGGACAGGTGGATGGCTACACCTTC.

This clone came up once. The genes are TRBV30 and TRBJ2-7; no clear D gene. Per the germline V gene, CDR1 is GTSNPN and CDR2 is SVGIG (reference sequence). The length of the CDR3 is 12 residues. V was shortened by 1 base and J by 9 bases, with 13 bases between the two germline ends. For the CDR3, the DNA is TGTGCCTGGAGTGCACCCCGACTCGGGCAGTACTTC. Translating gives CAWSAPRLGQYF.

V usage is TRBV18 and J usage is TRBJ2-3; TRBD2 matches 9 bases. J lost 5 bases, V lost 4 bases, and 7 bases had no gene match. This CDR3 has 15 amino acids. CDR1 is KGHSH, CDR2 LQKENI, per germline. For the CDR3, the DNA is TGTGCCAGCTCACTCTCCGCGGGAGGGGGAGATACGCAGTATTTT. This gives the protein CASSLSAGGGDTQYF.

J is TRBJ2-3 and V is TRBV18; no clear D gene. The CDR3 loop spans 16 amino acids. CDR1 KGHSH and CDR2 LQKENI come from the germline V gene. Trimming removed 0 bases from V and 1 base from J, with 11 bases in between. The CDR3: CASSPPSQGRTDTQYF. The CDR3 DNA reads TGTGCCAGCTCACCACCTAGTCAAGGGCGCACAGATACGCAGTATTTT.

V usage is TRBV5-4 and J usage is TRBJ1-6; D not resolved. Germline V gene sequence: CDR1 SGHNT, CDR2 YYREEE (reference sequence). There are 13 residues in the CDR3. V lost 2 bases to trimming and J lost 11 bases, with 11 bases between them. CDR3 amino acids: CASSFSSRAPLHF. CDR3 nucleotides: TGTGCCAGCAGCTTTTCCAGTAGGGCACCCCTCCACTTT. Full variable domain (rest looked up from reference TRBV5-4 and TRBJ1-6): ETGVTQSPTHLIKTRGQQVTLRCSSQSGHNTVSWYQQALGQGPQFIFQYYREEENGRGNFPPRFSGLQFPNYSSELNVNALELDDSALYLCASSFSSRAPLHFGNGTRLTVT.

The rearrangement links TRBV5-4 to TRBJ2-7; 10 positions agree with TRBD2. From germline, CDR1 is SGHNT and CDR2 YYREEE (reference sequence). Losses at the gene ends were 0 bases for V and 4 bases for J; bases not matched to a gene: 4. There are 15 residues in the CDR3. CDR3 amino acids: CASSLAAGGPYEQYF. Written as DNA, the CDR3 is TGTGCCAGCAGCTTGGCAGCGGGAGGGCCGTACGAGCAGTACTTC.

In this sample, this clone turned up a few times. The chain carries TRBV7-6 and TRBJ2-3; the D gene is possibly TRBD2 (7 bases). V dropped 0 bases and J dropped 5 bases, with 9 bases sitting between them. The germline CDR1 and CDR2 sequences are SGHVS and FNYEAQ. The CDR3 sequence is 14 residues long. The CDR3 sequence: CASSLAGGVDTQYF. As DNA, the CDR3 is TGTGCCAGCAGCTTAGCAGGGGGGGTAGATACGCAGTATTTT.

The chain couples TRBV29-1 to TRBJ2-1; no definite D call. The V end was cut by 1 base, the J end by 1 base, with 14 bases between. From germline, CDR1 is SQVTM and CDR2 ANQGSEA. The CDR3 loop spans 16 amino acids. CDR3 protein: CSVEGPTDRSYNEQFF. The CDR3 DNA reads as TGCAGCGTTGAAGGGCCGACTGACCGTTCCTACAATGAGCAGTTCTTC.

The gene calls are TRBV18 and TRBJ2-4; D may be TRBD2 (7 bases). The CDR3 loop spans 16 amino acids. CDR1 is KGHSH and CDR2 is LQKENI in the germline V gene. Trimming left V 3 bases short and J 7 bases short, with 19 bases between. The CDR3 sequence: CASSPRGGGFVNIQYF. The CDR3 nucleotides are TGTGCCAGCTCACCCAGGGGCGGGGGCTTTGTGAACATTCAGTACTTC.

This clone was recorded at least ten times. The chain employs TRBV10-3 and TRBJ2-5; 12 nucleotides match TRBD2. The J call is doubtful: the DNA matches TRBJ2-7 better. The CDR3 sequence is 14 residues long. CDR1 is ENHRY and CDR2 is SYGVKD in the germline V gene. The CDR3 loop reads CAISETSGRYEQYF. CDR3 DNA sequence: TGTGCCATCAGTGAGACTAGCGGGAGGTACGAGCAGTACTTC.

This clone was detected only once. The chain carries TRBV27 and TRBJ1-4; 10 positions match TRBD1. Germline values: CDR1 MNHEY, CDR2 SMNVEV (reference sequence). Trimming removed 5 bases from V and 7 bases from J; junction bases left unmatched: 16. This CDR3 region has 18 residues. CDR3 bases: TGTGCCAGCAGTACCTACGGGACAGGGGTCGACCAGAGTGAAAAACTGTTTTTT. Amino acids: CASSTYGTGVDQSEKLFF.

This clone was counted once. The chain uses TRBV27 and TRBJ2-1; tentative D call: TRBD2 (5 bases). The V gene lost 10 bases and the J gene lost 6 bases, with 16 bases spanning the gap. The CDR3 is 13 amino acids. Germline loops: CDR1 MNHEY, CDR2 SMNVEV (reference sequence). Here the CDR3 reads CAKTGSGSNEQFF. The CDR3 region has the DNA TGTGCCAAAACGGGATCCGGTAGCAATGAGCAGTTCTTC.

The chain combines TRBV19 with TRBJ1-1, with 7 positions matching TRBD1. Trimming took 6 bases from V and 4 from J; bases not matched to a gene: 5. The CDR3 covers 13 residues. Germline V gene data show CDR1 as LNHDA and CDR2 as SQIVND (reference sequence). The CDR3 loop is CASRDRDSTEAFF. The CDR3 bases are TGTGCCAGTAGGGACCGGGACAGCACTGAAGCTTTCTTT.

The gene calls are TRBV9 and TRBJ1-2; D possibly corresponds to TRBD1 (5 bases). Germline values: CDR1 SGDLS, CDR2 YYNGEE. There are 13 residues in the CDR3. Trimming stripped 0 bases from V and 4 bases from J, with 7 bases between. CDR3 bases: TGTGCCAGCAGCGTAGGACAGTTCTATGGCTACACCTTC. It specifies CASSVGQFYGYTF.

This clone appeared a few times. The V gene is TRBV7-9, the J gene TRBJ2-7; 10 bases align to TRBD1. Germline CDR1 and CDR2: SEHNR and FQNEAQ (reference sequence). Trimming removed 3 bases from V and 9 bases from J; junction bases left unmatched: 11. There are 15 residues in the CDR3. The CDR3, as DNA: TGTGCCAGCAGCTTCTCCGGGACAGGGGCGCCACGGCAGTACTTC. Residues: CASSFSGTGAPRQYF.

The V and J genes are TRBV5-1 and TRBJ1-1, with TRBD1 matching 7 bases. The CDR3 consists of 13 residues. Unmatched junction bases numbered 4, after V lost 3 bases and J lost 5 bases. Germline loops: CDR1 SGHRS, CDR2 YFSETQ. The CDR3 bases are TGCGCCAGCAGCTCCTCAGGGGGAACTGAAGCTTTCTTT. It translates to CASSSSGGTEAFF.

V is TRBV7-2 and J is TRBJ2-1; 11 bases map to TRBD2. The CDR3 spans 18 residues. V was clipped by 5 bases and J by 8 bases; unmatched bases: 17. Germline-derived CDR1 and CDR2 are SGHTA and FQGNSA. The CDR3 DNA follows: TGTGCCAGCAGCCCGCGCGGTAGCGGGAGGGCCCGGGCGGATGAGCAGTTCTTC. Its translation is CASSPRGSGRARADEQFF. The full variable domain, its missing parts supplied by reference TRBV7-2 and TRBJ2-1, is GAGVSQSPSNKVTEKGKDVELRCDPISGHTALYWYRQSLGQGLEFLIYFQGNSAPDKSGLPSDRFSAERTGGSVSTLTIQRTQQEDSAVYLCASSPRGSGRARADEQFFGPGTRLTVL.

This clone occurred a few times. The chain has TRBV6-6 and TRBJ1-2; tentatively, D is TRBD1 (5 bases). The V gene lost 4 bases and the J gene lost 9 bases, with 15 bases spanning the gap. CDR1 and CDR2 from the germline V gene are MNHNY and SVGAGI (reference sequence). CDR3 length: 13 residues. The CDR3 DNA reads TGTGCCAGCAGTTCCGGGGACGGCTGGAGCTACACCTTC. Amino acids: CASSSGDGWSYTF.

In this sample, this clone turned up a few times. CDR3 nucleotide sequence: TGTGCCAGCAGGAGGACAGGGGATTTAGCGGGATGCGGGCAAAACGAGCAGTACTTC. This sequence encodes CASRRTGDLAGCGQNEQYF. The chain employs TRBV21-1 and TRBJ2-7; TRBD1, the table's D call, lacks a check against the DNA. TRBV21-1 is given as a pseudogene. The CDR3 is 19 amino acids.

On this clone: This CDR3 is also generated by other DNA sequences in the sample. V gene TRBV27 combines with J gene TRBJ1-2, with a possible D match to TRBD1 (5 bases). V lost 2 bases, J lost 2 bases, and 12 bases lay in between. Germline CDR1 is MNHEY and CDR2 is SMNVEV (reference sequence). This CDR3 is 15 amino acids long. CDR3 in amino acids: CASSLSWQGNYGYTF. The CDR3 nucleotides are TGTGCCAGCAGTTTAAGCTGGCAGGGAAACTATGGCTACACCTTC.

The chain links TRBV2 to TRBJ2-3; D remains unclear. The CDR3 runs to 12 residues. V lost 11 bases, J lost 1 base, and 10 bases lay in between. Germline CDR1 and CDR2: SNHLY and FYNNEI. Here the CDR3 DNA reads TGTGCCGGTACCCTTGGCACAGATACGCAGTATTTT. Amino acids: CAGTLGTDTQYF.